These 11 T cell receptor beta chains share one sample of origin, sequenced in a study of T cells after yellow fever vaccination (dated by TCRdb to about 2019). Library generation was performed with 5' RACE. TCRdb shows the sequencer as Illumina NovaSeq 6000. In TCRdb, the public reads were trimmed at Q25 with fastp and aligned with MiXCR, with productive beta chains retained. Rows matching on CDR3 protein sequence are summarized as one entry with the most common DNA and genes. This sample is represented by a few hundred thousand distinct CDR3 sequences; roughly 4% of them were singletons. 20% to 25% of the sample belongs to the ten largest clones. What this sample's treatment or condition label stands for: live attenuated yellow fever vaccine strain. This specimen was PBMCs, taken 5 days after the yellow fever booster vaccination. The receptors were sampled from a man younger than 35 who received the YFV17D yellow fever vaccine.

This clonotype was counted at least ten times. This chain uses TRBV5-1 with TRBJ2-5; D is unresolved. Trimming took off 0 bases at V and 5 bases at J, with 8 bases between the two ends. The CDR3 contains 13 residues. CDR1 SGHRS and CDR2 YFSETQ come from the germline V gene. As DNA, the CDR3 is TGCGCCAGCAGCTTGGATTATGGGGAGACCCAGTACTTC. Translation: CASSLDYGETQYF.

The J gene is TRBJ1-1, the V gene TRBV5-4, with no clear D. Trimming pared 7 bases from V and 4 bases from J, leaving 11 bases between. Germline V gene sequence: CDR1 SGHNT, CDR2 YYREEE (reference sequence). The CDR3 has 12 amino acids. As DNA, the CDR3 is TGTGCCAGCTTTTCCCGGGGCACTGAAGCTTTCTTT. It specifies CASFSRGTEAFF.

V usage is TRBV18 and J usage is TRBJ2-3; D is possibly TRBD2 (6 bases). Germline V gives CDR1 KGHSH, CDR2 LQKENI. V dropped 2 bases and J dropped 1 base, with 10 bases sitting between them. The CDR3 loop spans 15 amino acids. The CDR3 DNA reads as TGTGCCAGCTCACCAAGAAGGGAGGGCACAGATACGCAGTATTTT. It translates to CASSPRREGTDTQYF. Using reference TRBV18 and TRBJ2-3 for the parts outside the CDR3, the full variable domain is NAGVMQNPRHLVRRRGQEARLRCSPMKGHSHVYWYRQLPEEGLKFMVYLQKENIIDESGMPKERFSAEFPKEGPSILRIQQVVRGDSAAYFCASSPRREGTDTQYFGPGTRLTVL.

In this sample, this clonotype turned up many times. This chain links TRBV5-1 with TRBJ2-5; D is ambiguous. CDR1 is SGHRS, CDR2 YFSETQ, per germline. Trimming took off 4 bases at V and 3 bases at J, with 13 bases between the two ends. CDR3 length: 14 amino acids. The chain's CDR3 is CASSPDRQEETQYF. DNA for the CDR3: TGCGCCAGCAGCCCAGACCGACAAGAAGAGACCCAGTACTTC.

The sample holds a few counts of this clonotype. V gene TRBV28 combines with J gene TRBJ2-2, with TRBD2 matching over 10 bases. This CDR3 comprises 17 residues. From germline, CDR1 is MDHEN and CDR2 SYDVKM. V lost 5 bases to trimming and J lost 4 bases; unmatched junction nucleotides: 10. CDR3 bases: TGTGCCAGCAGTCAACACTCCGGACTAGCGGCCACCGGGGAGCTGTTTTTT. It specifies CASSQHSGLAATGELFF.

There are a few counts of this clonotype. Here the CDR3 DNA reads TGTGCCAGCAGTTGGAACCGGGACGACTACGAGCAGTACTTC. The encoded protein is CASSWNRDDYEQYF. This chain connects TRBV7-2 to TRBJ2-7, with D possibly called TRBD1 or TRBD2 (5 bases each). This CDR3 spans 14 amino acids. Germline CDR1 is SGHTA and CDR2 is FQGNSA. Trimming cost V 6 bases and J 3 bases, with 15 bases left between them.

This clonotype was counted ten times or more. The chain links TRBV29-1 to TRBJ2-3; D call uncertain. This CDR3 is 12 amino acids long. The V end was cut by 3 bases, the J end by 2 bases, with 6 bases between. Germline assignment: CDR1 SQVTM and CDR2 ANQGSEA. CDR3 sequence: CSVELATDTQYF. The CDR3 DNA sequence: TGCAGCGTTGAGCTGGCCACAGATACGCAGTATTTT.

This clonotype showed up just a few times. This chain joins TRBV6-5 and TRBJ1-2, with unresolved D. The germline V and J ends were trimmed by 4 bases and 8 bases, with 14 bases remaining between them. The CDR3 covers 13 residues. Germline assignment: CDR1 MNHEY and CDR2 SVGAGI. CDR3 loop: CASSWVGGGGYTF. CDR3 DNA sequence: TGTGCCAGCAGTTGGGTGGGCGGAGGAGGCTACACCTTC.

This clonotype came up a few times. CDR3 nucleotides: TGTGCCAGCCGGGGGGACACCCCCGAATTTGTTCATGGCTACACCTTC. Its protein product is CASRGDTPEFVHGYTF. The J gene is TRBJ1-2, the V gene TRBV7-9; tentative D call: TRBD1 (6 bases). The CDR3 consists of 16 residues. The V and J ends lost 8 bases and 6 bases respectively, with 25 bases between them. From germline, CDR1 is SEHNR and CDR2 FQNEAQ (reference sequence).

The CDR3 is CASSYSVRAGYTF. CDR3 DNA: TGTGCCAGCAGTTACTCGGTGCGGGCCGGCTACACCTTC. The chain carries TRBV6-2 or TRBV6-3 and TRBJ1-2; D unresolved. V was pared by 0 bases and J by 8 bases, with 10 bases between. CDR3 length: 13 amino acids. The germline CDR1 and CDR2 sequences are MNHEY and SVGEGT.

In this sample, this clonotype turned up a few times. This rearrangement joins TRBV29-1 to TRBJ2-5, with D possibly TRBD1 on 6 matching bases. This CDR3 is 13 amino acids long. V shed 2 bases and J shed 1 base, with 8 bases lying between them. CDR1 is SQVTM, CDR2 ANQGSEA, per germline. DNA of the CDR3: TGCAGCGTTGAAAACAGGGTCCAAGAGACCCAGTACTTC. Translated: CSVENRVQETQYF. The full variable domain, in which reference TRBV29-1 and TRBJ2-5 provide the parts outside the CDR3, is SAVISQKPSRDICQRGTSLTIQCQVDSQVTMMFWYRQQPGQSLTLIATANQGSEATYESGFVIDKFPISRPNLTFSTLTVSNMSPEDSSIYLCSVENRVQETQYFGPGTRLLVL.